The clone carrying this TCR beta chain appeared a single time. Its target is not known. Sequencing relied on a cDNA template that was reverse transcribed from extracted RNA. The protocol was immunoSEQ multiplex PCR, while the TCRdb copy is restricted to in-frame clones and leaves out a portion. Of 98,000 or so clones listed, 59% are singletons. Cell sorting on a FACSAria was used to separate CD4+ and CD8+ T cells from the PBMCs. There are 10 residues in the CDR3. Per germline, CDR1 DFQATT and CDR2 SNEGSKA (reference sequence). Trimming shortened V by 3 bases and J by 10 bases, and 7 bases separated the two germline ends. This record belongs to a study of CD8+ T cells in alopecia areata. Findings of the study overall: Patients showed less clear TCR sequence sharing than mice, possibly partly because of HLA diversity. Affected scalp, especially in alopecia totalis/universalis, had a higher clonality than normal scalp did.

The TCR comes from a human donor in good health. The chain is built from TRBV20-1 and TRBJ2-1; possibly TRBD1 for D (5 bases). The source material was CD8+ T cells sorted from blood. CDR3 loop: CSARRQEQFF. As DNA, the CDR3 is TGCAGTGCTAGGAGACAGGAGCAGTTCTTC.